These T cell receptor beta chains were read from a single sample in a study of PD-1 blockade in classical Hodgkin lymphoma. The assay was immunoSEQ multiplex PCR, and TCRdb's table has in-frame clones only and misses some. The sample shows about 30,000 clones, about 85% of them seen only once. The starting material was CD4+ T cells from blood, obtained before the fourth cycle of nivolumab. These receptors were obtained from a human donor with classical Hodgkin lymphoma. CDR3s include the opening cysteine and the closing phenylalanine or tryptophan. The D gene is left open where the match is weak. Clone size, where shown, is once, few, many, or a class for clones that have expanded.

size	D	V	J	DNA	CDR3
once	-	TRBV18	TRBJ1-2	TGTGCCAGCTCACCACCCAGGCCCGACTATGGCTACACCTTC	CASSPPRPDYGYTF
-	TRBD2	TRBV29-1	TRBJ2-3	TGCAGCGCCGGGGGGGGTTATACGCAGTATTTT	CSAGGGYTQYF
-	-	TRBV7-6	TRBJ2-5	TGTGCCAGCAGCTTAGTTCCCAGGTCTGAGACCCAGTACTTC	CASSLVPRSETQYF
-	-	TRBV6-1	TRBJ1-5	TGTGCCAGCAGTGCCGTATATAGCAATCAGCCCCAGCATTTT	CASSAVYSNQPQHF
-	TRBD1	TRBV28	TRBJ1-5	TGTGCCAGCTTTGGTGCATTCCTAGACAGGGGGAGCAATCAGCCCCAGCATTTT	CASFGAFLDRGSNQPQHF
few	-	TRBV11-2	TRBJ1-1	TGTGCCAGCAGCCCAGGGGCCTTGAACACTGAAGCTTTCTTT	CASSPGALNTEAFF
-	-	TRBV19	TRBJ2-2	TGTGCCAGTAGTATCGAGGCGGGGTCGACCACCGGGGAGCTGTTTTTT	CASSIEAGSTTGELFF
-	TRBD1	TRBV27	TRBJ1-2	TGTGCCAGCAGTTTAAAGGGGGCAGGCTATGGCTACACCTTC	CASSLKGAGYGYTF
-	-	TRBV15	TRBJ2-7	TGTGCCACCAGCAGAGATATTCTATACGAGCAGTACTTC	CATSRDILYEQYF
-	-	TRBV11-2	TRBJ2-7	TGTGCCAGCAGCTTCCTAGGGGACGTAACCTACGAGCAGTACTTC	CASSFLGDVTYEQYF
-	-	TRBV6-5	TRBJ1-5	TGTGCCAGCAGGGCCGGGGGGGGCAATCAGCCCCAGCATTTT	CASRAGGGNQPQHF
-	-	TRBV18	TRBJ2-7	TGTGCCAGCTCACCAGGACATTCCTACGAGCAGTACTTC	CASSPGHSYEQYF
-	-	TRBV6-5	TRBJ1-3	TGTGCCAGCAGTTACTCGATTCACTCTGGAAACACCATATATTTT	CASSYSIHSGNTIYF
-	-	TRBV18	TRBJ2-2	TGTGCCAGCTCAACACGGGGGCCCGGGACCGGGGAGCTGTTTTTT	CASSTRGPGTGELFF
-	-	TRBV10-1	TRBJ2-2	TGCGCCAGCAGTGACGGGGCAAACCCCGTGGACGGGGAGCTGTTTTTT	CASSDGANPVDGELFF
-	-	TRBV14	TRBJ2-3	TGTGCCAGCAGCCAAGATGTGGGCTACTGGGATACGCAGTATTTT	CASSQDVGYWDTQYF
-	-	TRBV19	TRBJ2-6	TGTGCCAGTAGGGCAAGGGCTGGGGCCAACGTCCTGACTTTC	CASRARAGANVLTF
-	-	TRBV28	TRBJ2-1	TGTGCCACCTACTCCCTTAGATACAATGAGCAGTTCTTC	CATYSLRYNEQFF
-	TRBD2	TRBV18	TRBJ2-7	TGTGCCAGCTCACCACCCGGACTAGCGGGGACGACGACGGGGGAGCAGTACTTC	CASSPPGLAGTTTGEQYF
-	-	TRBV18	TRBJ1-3	TGTGCCAGCTCACCATTCGTCCGGACGGACTCTGGAAACACCATATATTTT	CASSPFVRTDSGNTIYF
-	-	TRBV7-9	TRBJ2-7	TGTGCCAGCAGCGCGGGACTTCCCGCCTACGAGCAGTACTTC	CASSAGLPAYEQYF
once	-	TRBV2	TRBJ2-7	TGTGCCAGCAGTGGGAGAGGTCCTCCCTACGAGCAGTACTTC	CASSGRGPPYEQYF
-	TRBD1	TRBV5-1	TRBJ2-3	TGCGCCAGTAAAGCCGGGACAGGATTCACAGATACGCAGTATTTT	CASKAGTGFTDTQYF
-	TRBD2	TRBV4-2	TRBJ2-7	TGTGCCAGCACCCCGGGCGTAGCGGGGGGGTACGAGCAGTACTTC	CASTPGVAGGYEQYF
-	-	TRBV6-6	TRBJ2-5	TGTGCCAGCAGTTACTTAGCAGCACAAGAGACCCAGTACTTC	CASSYLAAQETQYF
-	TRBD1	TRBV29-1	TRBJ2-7	TGCAGCGTTGTTCGCCGGGACAGGGGCGCCTACGAGCAGTACTTC	CSVVRRDRGAYEQYF
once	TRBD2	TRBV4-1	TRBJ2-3	TGCGCCAGCAGCCCACACAAGTACGAGCGGGGGGCAGATACGCAGTATTTT	CASSPHKYERGADTQYF
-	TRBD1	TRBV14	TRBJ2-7	TGTGCCAGCAGCTTCCGGGACAGGGGATTCGGAGGCCCTACCTACGAGCAGTACTTC	CASSFRDRGFGGPTYEQYF
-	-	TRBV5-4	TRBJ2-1	TGTGCCAGCAGCCAGAGCGAGAGGGAGCAGTTCTTC	CASSQSEREQFF
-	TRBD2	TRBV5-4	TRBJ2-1	TGTGCCAGCAGCCCTCCGGGACTAGCGGGAGGGGTTCATGAGCAGTTCTTC	CASSPPGLAGGVHEQFF
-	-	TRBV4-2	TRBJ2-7	TGTGCCAGCAGCCAAGTTTTACAATACGAGCAGTACTTC	CASSQVLQYEQYF
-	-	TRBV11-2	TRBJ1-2	TGTGCCAGCAGCTTAGGGAACAATTACGGCTACACCTTC	CASSLGNNYGYTF
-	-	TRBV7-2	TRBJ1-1	TGTGCCAGCAGCCAAGGGATGGGGGCTTTCTTT	CASSQGMGAFF
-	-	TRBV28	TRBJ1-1	TGTGCCAGCAGTTTCGCTGCGGGAGCCAATGAAGCTTTCTTT	CASSFAAGANEAFF
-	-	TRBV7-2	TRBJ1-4	TGTGCCAGCAGCTTAGGGGCGAGGTTTGAAAAACTGTTTTTT	CASSLGARFEKLFF
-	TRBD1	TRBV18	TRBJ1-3	TGTGCCAGCTCACCTCAATACAGGGGTGACACCATATATTTT	CASSPQYRGDTIYF
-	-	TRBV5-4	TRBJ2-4	TGTGCCAGCAGCTCCTGGACGGAACAAAACATTCAGTACTTC	CASSSWTEQNIQYF
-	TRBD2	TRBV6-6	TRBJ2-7	TGTGCCAGCAGTTACTCGCTAGCGGATAGCTCCTACGAGCAGTACTTC	CASSYSLADSSYEQYF
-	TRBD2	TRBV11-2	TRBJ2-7	TGTGCCAGCAGCGCGGGGACTAGCCTCTACGAGCAGTACTTC	CASSAGTSLYEQYF
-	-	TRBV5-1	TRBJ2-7	TGCGCCAGCAGCTTTTATGGGGGACACACGCGGAGCTCCTACGAGCAGTACTTC	CASSFYGGHTRSSYEQYF
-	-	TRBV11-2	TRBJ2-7	TGTGCCAGCAGCTCCCCTTTCGCCTTTATAGGATATTCCTACGAGCAGTACTTC	CASSSPFAFIGYSYEQYF
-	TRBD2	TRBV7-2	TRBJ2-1	TGTGCCAGCAGCTTAGGGGTAGCGGGAGCAGGGGTTGAGCAGTTCTTC	CASSLGVAGAGVEQFF
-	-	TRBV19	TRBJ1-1	TGTGCCAGTAGTATCAGGGAAGGGGGCACTGAAGCTTTCTTT	CASSIREGGTEAFF
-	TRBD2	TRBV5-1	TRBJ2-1	TGCGCCAGCAGCTTGGGAGGGAGGGATACCTCCTACAATGAGCAGTTCTTC	CASSLGGRDTSYNEQFF
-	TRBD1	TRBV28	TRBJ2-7	TGTGCCAGCAGTCTGCCGGGACAGGTAGTCTACGAGCAGTACTTC	CASSLPGQVVYEQYF
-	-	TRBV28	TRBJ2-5	TGTGCCAGCAGTTCGACTAGCCAAGAGACCCAGTACTTC	CASSSTSQETQYF
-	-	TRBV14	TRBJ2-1	TGTGCCAGCAGCCACGGACTTATCTCCTACAATGAGCAGTTCTTC	CASSHGLISYNEQFF
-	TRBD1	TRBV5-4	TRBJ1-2	TGTGCCAGCAGCCCCGACAGGGATAGAAGATATGGCTACACCTTC	CASSPDRDRRYGYTF
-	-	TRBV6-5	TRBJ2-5	TGTGCCAGCAGGGCACGAACAATGCCCCAGTACTTC	CASRARTMPQYF
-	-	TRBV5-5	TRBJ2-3	TGTGCCAGCAGCCCTTCTGGGGGGGATACGCAGTATTTT	CASSPSGGDTQYF